One and the same sample provided the 18 T cell receptor beta chains below, sequenced in a study of identical twins. MiXCR, run by TCRdb on the 5' RACE reads, gives a single entry per CDR3 protein. The data show about 290,000 distinct CDR3 sequences, nearly 9.5% seen once. The data also belong to a second study, concerning yellow fever vaccine responses in identical twins.

The sample comprised CD8+ T cells sorted from blood. Source of these receptors: a young woman in good health.

This clonotype showed up just a few times. This rearrangement joins TRBV7-9 to TRBJ2-2; the D gene is possibly TRBD1 (6 bases). Trimming stripped 3 bases from V and 4 bases from J, with 12 bases between. The length of the CDR3 is 15 residues. Germline V gives CDR1 SEHNR, CDR2 FQNEAQ (reference sequence). This chain's CDR3 is CASSLGRGPTGELFF. DNA for the CDR3: TGTGCCAGCAGCTTGGGCAGGGGCCCCACCGGGGAGCTGTTTTTT.

This clonotype has more than one count but fewer than ten. This rearrangement joins TRBV27 to TRBJ1-5, with D possibly matching TRBD1 (6 bases). The CDR3 has 14 residues. Germline V gene lookup returns CDR1 MNHEY and CDR2 SMNVEV (reference sequence). V shed 5 bases and J shed 4 bases, with 12 bases lying between them. The chain's CDR3 is CASSRGAENQPQHF. DNA for the CDR3: TGTGCCAGCAGTAGGGGGGCAGAGAATCAGCCCCAGCATTTT.

This clonotype was recorded at least ten times. This sequence joins TRBV29-1 and TRBJ2-3; D is tentatively TRBD1 or TRBD2 (6 bases each). The CDR3 is 16 amino acids. CDR1 is SQVTM, CDR2 ANQGSEA, per germline. V shed 0 bases and J shed 0 bases, with 13 bases lying between them. This chain's CDR3 is CSVEDLDGGSTDTQYF. The CDR3 bases are TGCAGCGTTGAAGATCTTGACGGGGGCAGCACAGATACGCAGTATTTT.

The sample holds many counts of this clonotype. V gene TRBV15 combines with J gene TRBJ2-7; D gene ambiguous. Germline V CDR1 and CDR2: LNHNV, YYDKDF (reference sequence). Between the trimmed V and J ends, which lost 5 bases and 2 bases, there was a span of 7 bases. This CDR3 has 12 residues. Written as DNA, the CDR3 is TGTGCCACCAGCGGGCAGACCTACGAGCAGTACTTC. Protein: CATSGQTYEQYF.

Ten or more counts support this clonotype. The chain couples TRBV7-2 to TRBJ2-7, with D unclear. Germline V CDR1 and CDR2: SGHTA, FQGNSA. Trimming left V 4 bases short and J 5 bases short, with 15 bases between. This CDR3 region has 14 residues. In DNA, the CDR3 is TGTGCCAGCAGCTACACCCCCCCGGACGACGAGCAGTACTTC. Protein sequence: CASSYTPPDDEQYF. The entire variable domain, with the rest obtained from reference TRBV7-2 and TRBJ2-7, is as follows: GAGVSQSPSNKVTEKGKDVELRCDPISGHTALYWYRQSLGQGLEFLIYFQGNSAPDKSGLPSDRFSAERTGGSVSTLTIQRTQQEDSAVYLCASSYTPPDDEQYFGPGTRLTVT.

This clonotype was counted a few times. V is TRBV3-1 and J is TRBJ2-3; the D gene is possibly TRBD2 (5 bases). This CDR3 contains 18 residues. V was pared by 0 bases and J by 8 bases, with 24 bases between. Germline CDR1 LGHDT, CDR2 YNNKEL (reference sequence). Here the CDR3 DNA reads TGTGCCAGCAGCCAAGATTCTAGCAGGTCCCCCGTGGTAGGTACGCAGTATTTT. As protein: CASSQDSSRSPVVGTQYF.

This clonotype was detected a few times. V is TRBV20-1 and J is TRBJ2-1; D perhaps matches TRBD1 (6 bases). Germline V CDR1 and CDR2: DFQATT, SNEGSKA (reference sequence). V was clipped by 0 bases and J by 2 bases, with 20 bases between them. The CDR3 runs 18 residues. CDR3 bases: TGCAGTGCTAGAGATCTCTGGGCAGGGGAGAATACCTACAATGAGCAGTTCTTC. Amino acid sequence: CSARDLWAGENTYNEQFF.

The chain combines TRBV19 with TRBJ2-7, with D possibly TRBD1 on 5 matching bases. This CDR3 is built from 13 residues. From germline, CDR1 is LNHDA and CDR2 SQIVND (reference sequence). V shed 5 bases and J shed 3 bases, with 11 bases lying between them. The DNA for the CDR3 is TGTGCCAGTAGTGCAACCGACAGCTACGAGCAGTACTTC. Translated, it gives CASSATDSYEQYF.

V gene TRBV3-1 combines with J gene TRBJ2-1; D not resolved. This CDR3 contains 17 residues. The V gene's germline CDR1 is LGHDT and CDR2 YNNKEL (reference sequence). The V gene lost 11 bases and the J gene lost 5 bases, with 28 bases spanning the gap. The DNA of the CDR3 is TGTGCCTCCTCCAAGCCGGTGGCATGGAACCCCAACAATGAGCAGTTCTTC. Translating gives CASSKPVAWNPNNEQFF.

This clonotype came up many times. The chain combines TRBV2 with TRBJ1-1; TRBD1 aligns across 7 bases. This CDR3 has 15 residues. Germline-derived CDR1 and CDR2 are SNHLY and FYNNEI. Germline trimming cut 10 bases from V and 3 bases from J; bases unmatched to any gene: 14. The CDR3 loop is CANLPAEGADTEAFF. CDR3 in DNA: TGTGCCAACCTCCCTGCGGAGGGGGCAGACACTGAAGCTTTCTTT.

V is TRBV28 and J is TRBJ2-7, with D possibly being TRBD1 (6 bases). The ends were cut back, 6 bases at V and 3 bases at J, with 15 bases in the middle. Germline lookup yields CDR1 MDHEN and CDR2 SYDVKM. The CDR3 loop spans 14 amino acids. In nucleotides, the CDR3 is TGTGCCAGCAGACCCGACAGGTTTATCTACGAGCAGTACTTC. It is translated as CASRPDRFIYEQYF.

This sequence joins TRBV7-3 and TRBJ1-6; D uncertain. V was trimmed by 2 bases and J by 3 bases, leaving 8 bases between them. CDR1 is SGHTA and CDR2 is FQGTGA in the germline V gene. This CDR3 is built from 15 residues. The CDR3 DNA follows: TGTGCCAGCAGCTTAGGCGGTGTCTATAATTCACCCCTCCACTTT. Amino acids: CASSLGGVYNSPLHF. Full variable domain (rest looked up from reference TRBV7-3 and TRBJ1-6): GAGVSQTPSNKVTEKGKYVELRCDPISGHTALYWYRQSLGQGPEFLIYFQGTGAADDSGLPNDRFFAVRPEGSVSTLKIQRTERGDSAVYLCASSLGGVYNSPLHFGNGTRLTVT.

This chain uses TRBV15 with TRBJ1-5; TRBD1 matches 11 bases. The CDR3 length is 14 residues. V gave up 7 bases and J gave up 7 bases; unmatched junction bases: 6. Germline CDR1 reads LNHNV; CDR2 reads YYDKDF (reference sequence). The CDR3 nucleotides read TGTGCCACCAAAAGGGACAGGGGGAGCCAGCCCCAGCATTTT. It translates to CATKRDRGSQPQHF. Together with reference TRBV15 and TRBJ1-5, the CDR3 gives the full variable domain: DAMVIQNPRYQVTQFGKPVTLSCSQTLNHNVMYWYQQKSSQAPKLLFHYYDKDFNNEADTPDNFQSRRPNTSFCFLDIRSPGLGDTAMYLCATKRDRGSQPQHFGDGTRLSIL.

The chain couples TRBV6-2 or TRBV6-3 to TRBJ2-5; maybe TRBD2 (5 bases). V lost 0 bases to trimming and J lost 3 bases, with 8 bases between them. The length of the CDR3 is 14 residues. CDR1 MNHEY and CDR2 SVGEGT come from the germline V gene. Written as DNA, the CDR3 is TGTGCCAGCAGTTACTCGGACTTGGAAGAGACCCAGTACTTC. It is translated as CASSYSDLEETQYF.

V usage is TRBV19 and J usage is TRBJ2-2; D call uncertain. Trimming pared 8 bases from V and 6 bases from J, leaving 7 bases between. Germline V gene data show CDR1 as LNHDA and CDR2 as SQIVND (reference sequence). The CDR3 contains 11 residues. Written as DNA, the CDR3 is TGTGCCAGTGCCTTCCCCGGGGAGCTGTTTTTT. It codes for CASAFPGELFF. Together with reference TRBV19 and TRBJ2-2, the CDR3 gives the full variable domain: DGGITQSPKYLFRKEGQNVTLSCEQNLNHDAMYWYRQDPGQGLRLIYYSQIVNDFQKGDIAEGYSVSREKKESFPLTVTSAQKNPTAFYLCASAFPGELFFGEGSRLTVL.

The chain employs TRBV7-9 and TRBJ2-7; 8 positions agree with TRBD2. This CDR3 contains 16 residues. In germline, CDR1 is SEHNR, CDR2 FQNEAQ (reference sequence). V trimming: 4 bases; J trimming: 0 bases; junction bases outside the gene matches: 8. The CDR3 sequence: CASSSFSGDHSYEQYF. The DNA for the CDR3 is TGTGCCAGCAGCTCATTTAGCGGGGACCACTCCTACGAGCAGTACTTC.

The V and J genes are TRBV1 and TRBJ2-7; the table's D gene call, TRBD1, was not cross checked with the DNA. TRBV1 constitutes a pseudogene. The CDR3 runs to 18 residues. Written as DNA, the CDR3 is TGCACCAGCAGCTTTCCTATTCAAATGGACAGAGAAAACTACGAGCAGTACTTC. Its protein product is CTSSFPIQMDRENYEQYF.

In its sample, this clonotype was seen a few times. This chain uses TRBV7-9 with TRBJ1-1; D call uncertain. Germline CDR1 SEHNR, CDR2 FQNEAQ (reference sequence). Trimming shortened V by 1 base and J by 3 bases, and 12 bases separated the two germline ends. The CDR3 runs to 15 residues. The CDR3: CASSLGRIPYTEAFF. CDR3 DNA: TGTGCCAGCAGCTTAGGTCGAATTCCCTACACTGAAGCTTTCTTT. The variable domain in full, with the rest retrieved from reference TRBV7-9 and TRBJ1-1, is DTGVSQNPRHKITKRGQNVTFRCDPISEHNRLYWYRQTLGQGPEFLTYFQNEAQLEKSRLLSDRFSAERPKGSFSTLEIQRTEQGDSAMYLCASSLGRIPYTEAFFGQGTRLTVV.